Each of the 2 T cell receptor beta chains below was sequenced from the same sample in a study of T cells in Graves' hyperthyroidism and ophthalmopathy. Amplified TCR beta CDR3 regions came from RNA transcripts. Initially, a first-round RT-PCR of the TCR CDR3 employed the HTBI primer set. TCRdb used MiXCR to reprocess the multiplex PCR reads, holding one entry per CDR3 protein. This sample has hundreds of thousands of distinct CDR3 sequences, with 15% to 20% found just once. The sequenced sample was blood. These TCRs come from a woman aged 25 to 45 with Graves' hyperthyroidism.

This clonotype has only a few counts. The chain links TRBV7-8 to TRBJ2-7, with TRBD2 matching over 8 bases. Germline values: CDR1 SGHVS, CDR2 FQNEAQ. This CDR3 has 15 residues. V was pared by 2 bases and J by 3 bases, with 6 bases of the junction left unmatched. The CDR3 reads CASSLSVGTSYEQYF. CDR3 bases: TGTGCCAGCAGCTTATCGGTGGGGACTAGCTACGAGCAGTACTTC. Supplemented by reference TRBV7-8 and TRBJ2-7, the full variable domain reads GAGVSQSPRYKVAKRGQDVALRCDPISGHVSLFWYQQALGQGPEFLTYFQNEAQLDKSGLPSDRFFAERPEGSVSTLKIQRTQQEDSAVYLCASSLSVGTSYEQYFGPGTRLTVT.

This chain joins TRBV5-6 and TRBJ2-1; 8 bases fit TRBD2. The CDR3 loop spans 16 amino acids. The germline CDR1 and CDR2 sequences are SGHDT and YYEEEE. With V trimmed by 0 bases and J by 4 bases, 6 bases remained unmatched. This CDR3 reads CASSLGASGLYNEQFF. CDR3 sequence (DNA): TGTGCCAGCAGCTTGGGGGCTAGCGGGCTGTACAATGAGCAGTTCTTC.